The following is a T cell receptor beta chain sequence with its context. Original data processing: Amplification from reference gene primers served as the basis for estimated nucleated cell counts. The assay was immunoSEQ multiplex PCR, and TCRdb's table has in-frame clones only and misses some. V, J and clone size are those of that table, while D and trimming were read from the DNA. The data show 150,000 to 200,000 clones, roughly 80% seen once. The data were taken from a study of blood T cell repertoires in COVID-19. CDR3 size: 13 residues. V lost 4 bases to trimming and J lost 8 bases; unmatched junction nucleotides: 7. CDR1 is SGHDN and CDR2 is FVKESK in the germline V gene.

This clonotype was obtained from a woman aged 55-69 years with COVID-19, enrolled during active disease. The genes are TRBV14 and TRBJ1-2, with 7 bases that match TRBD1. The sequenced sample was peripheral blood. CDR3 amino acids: CASSLRGSGGYTF. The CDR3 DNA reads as TGTGCCAGCAGCCTCAGGGGGTCGGGCGGCTACACCTTC.